Detailed here is one TCR beta chain. As yet, its antigen is unknown. The source of the sample is a study of regulatory and conventional T cells in RAG deficiency. TCRdb's copy holds only in-frame clones and misses some; the assay was immunoSEQ multiplex PCR. The data hold 30,000 to 40,000 clones, with around 89% observed a single time. Findings and limits, study-wide: Shorter CDR3s in all patient subsets; >75% Treg-Tconv overlap in Omenn.

The same sample was also used in a study of regulatory T cells. That source adds: The primer mix had 52 TRBV and 13 TRBJ primers.

The receptor comes from a human donor in good health. Sequencing used CD8+ T cells sorted from blood.

The CDR3 loop reads CASSPIAGGSTDTQYF. CDR3 nucleotides: TGTGCCAGCAGCCCTATCGCGGGGGGAAGCACAGATACGCAGTATTTT. V gene TRBV9 combines with J gene TRBJ2-3; TRBD2 aligns across 8 bases. Germline-derived CDR1 and CDR2 are SGDLS and YYNGEE. The CDR3 has 16 residues. V was clipped by 4 bases and J by 0 bases; unmatched bases: 7.